The next 10 T cell receptor beta chains were all read from a single sample in a study of tumor and adjacent non-tumor tissue in lung cancer. TCRbeta libraries were built with three rounds of nested PCR, modified from ARM-PCR. TCRdb called the multiplex PCR reads again in MiXCR, with one record for every CDR3 protein. Among approximately 62,000 distinct CDR3 sequences, roughly 60% were seen once, and the ten largest hold around a third. RNA was extracted from bulk tissue without any cell sorting. The normal lung tissue was taken more than 3 cm from the tumor edge. Input material: distant non-tumor lung tissue. These receptors all come from a man between 65 and 85 years old with non-small cell lung cancer.

As regards this clonotype: This may come from a read error, since a much larger clone is one base off. The chain recombines TRBV29-1 with TRBJ2-6; D ambiguous. Germline V gives CDR1 SQVTM, CDR2 ANQGSEA. This CDR3 has 13 residues. The chain's CDR3 is CSVASSGVNVLTF. DNA for the CDR3: TGCAGCGTTGCTTCTTCTGGGGTCAACGTCCTGACTTTC. Using reference TRBV29-1 and TRBJ2-6 for the parts outside the CDR3, the full variable domain is SAVISQKPSRDICQRGTSLTIQCQVDSQVTMMFWYRQQPGQSLTLIATANQGSEATYESGFVIDKFPISRPNLTFSTLTVSNMSPEDSSIYLCSVASSGVNVLTFGAGSRLTVL.

The chain recombines TRBV28 with TRBJ1-5, with D possibly being TRBD1 (5 bases). V shed 5 bases and J shed 6 bases, with 14 bases lying between them. The CDR3 sequence is 14 residues long. Germline CDR1 and CDR2: MDHEN and SYDVKM. The CDR3 nucleotides read TGTGCCAGCAGTACGACCAGGGTTTCTCAGCCCCAGCATTTT. This sequence encodes CASSTTRVSQPQHF.

Points on this clonotype: It may be a read error: a sequence one base away is much more abundant. V gene TRBV6-6 combines with J gene TRBJ1-2, with 9 positions matching TRBD1. This CDR3 region has 15 residues. The germline V gene encodes CDR1 MNHNY and CDR2 SVGAGI (reference sequence). This CDR3 is CASTYTRTGADGYTF. CDR3 in DNA: TGTGCCAGCACTTACACAAGGACAGGGGCAGATGGCTACACCTTC.

As to this clonotype: Because it lacks the conserved phenylalanine or tryptophan at the end, this CDR3 is likely a read error. It is unclear where the CDR3 begins or ends on the DNA, so no DNA is shown, and the CDR3 is as TCRdb lists it. The gene calls are TRBV11-2 and TRBJ2-6; the listed D gene, TRBD1, was not tested against the DNA. Germline V gene lookup returns CDR1 SGHAT and CDR2 FQNNGV. The CDR3 has 17 residues if both end residues are counted. This chain's CDR3 is CACSSRGGSSGANVPTL.

This clonotype was seen at least ten times. The chain combines TRBV6-5 with TRBJ1-2, with D possibly matching TRBD1 (5 bases). Germline V gene sequence: CDR1 MNHEY, CDR2 SVGAGI. The CDR3 extends over 13 amino acids. The germline V and J ends were trimmed by 8 bases and 5 bases, with 15 bases remaining between them. The CDR3, as DNA: TGTGCCAGCGCATCCGGGACCCAATATGGCTACACCTTC. This encodes CASASGTQYGYTF.

Comment on this clonotype: This may come from a read error, since a much larger clone is one base off. The genes are TRBV12-3 or TRBV12-4 and TRBJ1-1, with a tentative D call TRBD1 (5 bases). The V end was cut by 7 bases, the J end by 6 bases, with 12 bases between. The CDR3 loop spans 12 amino acids. For the CDR3, the DNA is TGTGCCAGCACTCTGGGGGGGGCTGAAGCTTTCTTT. Its translation is CASTLGGAEAFF.

A single count supports this clonotype. Since no conserved phenylalanine or tryptophan closes the CDR3, a read error is the likely cause. This rearrangement joins TRBV11-2 to TRBJ2-2; 7 bases align to TRBD1. The CDR3 consists of 16 residues. From germline, CDR1 is SGHAT and CDR2 FQNNGV. CDR3 sequence (DNA): TGTCCCAGCAGCCTACAGGGGACGTTATTCGCCGGGGAGCTGTTTTCT. This encodes CPSSLQGTLFAGELFS.

Concerning this clonotype itself: At one end, the junction sequence differs from germline, possibly due to a read error. This chain joins TRBV11-2 and TRBJ1-1; tentative D call: TRBD1 (5 bases). Germline V gives CDR1 SGHAT, CDR2 FQNNGV. The CDR3 spans 19 residues. DNA for the CDR3: TGTGCCAGCAGCTTAGGGGGGGGTCGAAGCGGGACCCAGAACACTGAACCTTTCTTT. This encodes CASSLGGGRSGTQNTEPFF.

This clonotype was detected ten times or more. The J gene is TRBJ2-7, the V gene TRBV6-1; possibly TRBD1 for D (6 bases). Germline-derived CDR1 and CDR2 are MNHNS and SASEGT. The CDR3 is 12 amino acids. V lost 5 bases to trimming and J lost 3 bases, with 8 bases between them. Here the CDR3 reads CASSLQGYEQYF. The CDR3 DNA is TGTGCCAGCAGTCTACAGGGCTACGAGCAGTACTTC.

As for this clonotype: Just one base apart from a much larger clone, this may be a read error. The chain combines TRBV13 with TRBJ2-7, with 12 bases fitting TRBD2. CDR1 is PRHDT, CDR2 FYEKMQ, per germline (reference sequence). The V and J ends lost 5 bases and 5 bases, in that order; junction bases with no gene match: 7. The length of the CDR3 is 15 residues. CDR3 amino acids: CASSKRLAGVNEQYF. DNA for the CDR3: TGTGCCAGCAGCAAGAGACTAGCGGGGGTAAACGAGCAGTACTTC.